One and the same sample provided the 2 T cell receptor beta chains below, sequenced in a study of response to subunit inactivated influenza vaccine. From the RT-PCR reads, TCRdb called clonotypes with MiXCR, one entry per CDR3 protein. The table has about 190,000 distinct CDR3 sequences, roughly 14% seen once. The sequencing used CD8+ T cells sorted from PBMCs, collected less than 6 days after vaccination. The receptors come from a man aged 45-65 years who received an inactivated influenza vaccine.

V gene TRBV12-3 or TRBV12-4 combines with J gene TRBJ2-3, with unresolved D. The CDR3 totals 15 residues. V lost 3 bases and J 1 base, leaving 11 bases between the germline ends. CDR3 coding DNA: TGTGCCAGCAGTTTTAGTCGATGGGGCACAGATACGCAGTATTTT. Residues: CASSFSRWGTDTQYF.

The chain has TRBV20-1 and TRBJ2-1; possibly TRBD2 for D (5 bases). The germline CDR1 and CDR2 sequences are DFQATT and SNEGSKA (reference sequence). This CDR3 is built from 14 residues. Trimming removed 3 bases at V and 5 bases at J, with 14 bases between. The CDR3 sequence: CSARRVEGDNEQFF. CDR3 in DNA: TGCAGTGCTAGGAGGGTTGAAGGTGACAATGAGCAGTTCTTC.